These 21 T cell receptor beta chains were sequenced from one sample in a study of early T cells in non-severe SARS-CoV-2 infection. TCRdb analysed the 5' RACE reads with MiXCR anew, one entry per CDR3 protein. Here the sample spans about 92,000 distinct CDR3 sequences, 14% being singletons. Input material: whole blood. These receptors originate from an adult who was a healthcare worker with PCR-confirmed SARS-CoV-2 infection or an uninfected control (not recorded which).

The chain links TRBV6-4 to TRBJ2-3, with unresolved D. V was cut by 2 bases and J by 4 bases, with 7 bases left in between. The length of the CDR3 is 13 residues. Per the germline V gene, CDR1 is MRHNA and CDR2 is SNTAGT. CDR3 sequence: CASSDRLADTQYF. The CDR3 DNA reads TGTGCCAGCAGTGACCGTCTAGCAGATACGCAGTATTTT.

This clonotype is medium-sized by share. This chain joins TRBV14 and TRBJ2-7; 7 nucleotides line up with TRBD2. The CDR3 sequence is 15 residues long. Germline CDR1 SGHDN, CDR2 FVKESK. V trimming: 0 bases; J trimming: 3 bases; junction bases outside the gene matches: 5. The CDR3 reads CASSQEGGSDYEQYF. The CDR3 bases are TGTGCCAGCAGCCAAGAAGGCGGGAGCGACTACGAGCAGTACTTC.

The table lists this clonotype with many counts. The rearrangement links TRBV29-1 to TRBJ2-7; possibly TRBD1 or TRBD2 for D (5 bases each). This CDR3 has 14 amino acids. Trimming removed 0 bases at V and 3 bases at J, with 12 bases between. Germline loops: CDR1 SQVTM, CDR2 ANQGSEA. CDR3 coding DNA: TGCAGCGTTGAAGAGTCGGGGCACAGCTACGAGCAGTACTTC. Its protein is CSVEESGHSYEQYF.

The chain combines TRBV18 with TRBJ2-2; D possibly corresponds to TRBD1 (5 bases). Per germline, CDR1 KGHSH and CDR2 LQKENI. Between the trimmed V and J ends, which lost 6 bases and 0 bases, there was a span of 14 bases. The CDR3 is made up of 16 amino acids. The CDR3 loop is CASSYSRTTNTGELFF. CDR3 DNA: TGTGCCAGCTCTTACTCTAGGACAACGAACACCGGGGAGCTGTTTTTT.

This clonotype was counted only a few times. The V call is TRBV28, the J call TRBJ2-2, with D possibly TRBD2 on 5 matching bases. Germline V lookup: CDR1 MDHEN, CDR2 SYDVKM. This CDR3 contains 16 residues. The V end lost 1 base, the J end lost 3 bases, and 12 bases lay between the germline ends. Here the CDR3 reads CASSLFTGWDTGELFF. As DNA, the CDR3 is TGTGCCAGCAGTTTATTTACGGGATGGGACACCGGGGAGCTGTTTTTT. Combining the CDR3 with reference TRBV28 and TRBJ2-2 gives the whole variable domain DVKVTQSSRYLVKRTGEKVFLECVQDMDHENMFWYRQDPGLGLRLIYFSYDVKMKEKGDIPEGYSVSREKKERFSLILESASTNQTSMYLCASSLFTGWDTGELFFGEGSRLTVL.

The V gene is TRBV6-6, the J gene TRBJ1-1; 7 nucleotides agree with TRBD1. Germline V CDR1 and CDR2: MNHNY, SVGAGI (reference sequence). This CDR3 comprises 16 residues. V trimming: 5 bases; J trimming: 4 bases; junction bases outside the gene matches: 13. This CDR3 is CASSSSLRQGGTEAFF. The DNA for the CDR3 is TGTGCCAGCAGTAGTAGCTTAAGACAGGGAGGCACTGAAGCTTTCTTT.

The chain couples TRBV19 to TRBJ2-7, with D maybe TRBD2 (5 bases). Germline CDR1 is LNHDA and CDR2 is SQIVND (reference sequence). The V end was cut by 5 bases, the J end by 3 bases, with 14 bases between. The CDR3 totals 14 residues. The CDR3 bases are TGTGCCAGTAGTCCGGGATTAAGAGGCTACGAGCAGTACTTC. This translates into CASSPGLRGYEQYF.

This clonotype was picked up a small number of times. The chain is built from TRBV15 and TRBJ1-1; D perhaps matches TRBD1 (5 bases). Trimming cost V 0 bases and J 6 bases, with 20 bases left between them. The CDR3 covers 17 residues. From germline, CDR1 is LNHNV and CDR2 YYDKDF (reference sequence). The CDR3 DNA follows: TGTGCCACCAGCAGAGATCGATCCGGGGGTTTACTCGCTGAAGCTTTCTTT. As protein: CATSRDRSGGLLAEAFF.

The chain is built from TRBV5-1 and TRBJ1-1, with a possible D match to TRBD1 (5 bases). Germline V gene sequence: CDR1 SGHRS, CDR2 YFSETQ. This CDR3 spans 13 amino acids. V was clipped by 4 bases and J by 5 bases, with 12 bases between them. This CDR3 is CASSPRVGTEAFF. For the CDR3, the DNA is TGCGCCAGCAGCCCCAGGGTAGGAACTGAAGCTTTCTTT.

This clonotype was picked up a small number of times. The V call is TRBV29-1, the J call TRBJ1-1, with D unclear. Trimming cost V 3 bases and J 1 base, with 6 bases left between them. CDR3 length: 12 residues. The germline V gene encodes CDR1 SQVTM and CDR2 ANQGSEA. In nucleotides, the CDR3 is TGCAGCGTTGACAACCCGAACACTGAAGCTTTCTTT. Amino acid sequence: CSVDNPNTEAFF.

The chain couples TRBV20-1 to TRBJ2-5, with D possibly matching TRBD2 (6 bases). Germline V CDR1 and CDR2: DFQATT, SNEGSKA (reference sequence). Trimming took 6 bases from V and 7 from J, leaving 9 bases between them. The CDR3 covers 10 residues. The CDR3 nucleotides are TGCAGTGCAGAGGAGGGGACCCAGTACTTC. Its protein is CSAEEGTQYF.

This clonotype was recorded many times. This sequence joins TRBV7-9 and TRBJ2-2; no definite D call. V lost 6 bases, J lost 5 bases, and 7 bases lay in between. CDR1 and CDR2 from the germline V gene are SEHNR and FQNEAQ (reference sequence). This CDR3 comprises 12 residues. Written as DNA, the CDR3 is TGTGCCAGCAGACGTGGGACCGGGGAGCTGTTTTTT. This sequence encodes CASRRGTGELFF. Looking up the rest from reference TRBV7-9 and TRBJ2-2 gives the full variable domain: DTGVSQNPRHKITKRGQNVTFRCDPISEHNRLYWYRQTLGQGPEFLTYFQNEAQLEKSRLLSDRFSAERPKGSFSTLEIQRTEQGDSAMYLCASRRGTGELFFGEGSRLTVL.

This clonotype was seen a handful of times. V is TRBV7-2 and J is TRBJ1-1; D might be TRBD1 (6 bases). In germline, CDR1 is SGHTA, CDR2 FQGNSA. The CDR3 covers 13 residues. The ends were cut back, 6 bases at V and 4 bases at J, with 12 bases in the middle. The CDR3 here is CASSTGQPTEAFF. The CDR3 nucleotides read TGTGCCAGCAGTACTGGACAGCCCACTGAAGCTTTCTTT.

There are many counts of this clonotype. In nucleotides, the CDR3 is TGTGCCAGCAGTTTACGGCGACAGGCCGCGGGGGAGCTGTTTTTT. Translation gives CASSLRRQAAGELFF. The J gene is TRBJ2-2, the V gene TRBV27; D perhaps matches TRBD1 (6 bases). This CDR3 is 15 amino acids long. Germline-derived CDR1 and CDR2 are MNHEY and SMNVEV (reference sequence). V was cut by 2 bases and J by 8 bases, with 15 bases left in between.

This clonotype occurred many times. The chain links TRBV7-9 to TRBJ2-3; D is uncertain. The CDR3 spans 12 residues. Trimming removed 2 bases from V and 10 bases from J, with 10 bases in between. The germline V gene has CDR1 SEHNR and CDR2 FQNEAQ (reference sequence). Here the CDR3 reads CASSLTFDSQYF. For the CDR3, the DNA is TGTGCCAGCAGCTTAACCTTCGATTCGCAGTATTTT.

This clonotype was seen a handful of times. CDR3 nucleotides: TGCAGTGCTAGGTCAGGACAGGGTTTGGGGGAGCAGTACTTC. Protein: CSARSGQGLGEQYF. V usage is TRBV20-1 and J usage is TRBJ2-7, with 8 positions matching TRBD1. CDR3 length: 14 amino acids. Germline V CDR1 and CDR2: DFQATT, SNEGSKA (reference sequence). Trimming removed 3 bases from V and 7 bases from J; junction bases left unmatched: 11.

This clonotype was seen a handful of times. This chain joins TRBV6-1 and TRBJ2-4; D is unclear. V gave up 5 bases and J gave up 0 bases, with 14 bases separating them. Germline V CDR1 and CDR2: MNHNS, SASEGT. The CDR3 spans 16 residues. The CDR3: CASSYLVPLAKNIQYF. The CDR3 DNA reads TGTGCCAGCAGTTATCTAGTGCCACTAGCCAAAAACATTCAGTACTTC.

In its sample, this clonotype was seen many times. The rearrangement uses TRBV7-9 and TRBJ2-7; 8 bases match TRBD2. This CDR3 comprises 14 residues. In germline, CDR1 is SEHNR, CDR2 FQNEAQ (reference sequence). Germline trimming cut 3 bases from V and 6 bases from J; bases unmatched to any gene: 7. The CDR3 DNA reads TGTGCCAGCAGCTTTTCGGGAGGGCGGATCGAGCAGTACTTC. Its protein product is CASSFSGGRIEQYF.

By proportion, this clonotype is medium-sized. The chain carries TRBV19 and TRBJ1-2, with D possibly being TRBD1 (5 bases). The CDR3 loop spans 14 amino acids. From germline, CDR1 is LNHDA and CDR2 SQIVND (reference sequence). V was trimmed by 5 bases and J by 4 bases, leaving 14 bases between them. CDR3 nucleotides: TGTGCCAGTAGTCCGGGACCGGCCCCCTATGGCTACACCTTC. It translates to CASSPGPAPYGYTF.

This clonotype has more than one count but fewer than ten. The V and J genes are TRBV20-1 and TRBJ1-1; possible D gene TRBD1, 6 bases. This CDR3 region has 13 residues. Per germline, CDR1 DFQATT and CDR2 SNEGSKA (reference sequence). Trimming took off 7 bases at V and 5 bases at J, with 17 bases between the two ends. The DNA of the CDR3 is TGCAGTGTAAGCAGGGGAGGAGGGACTGAAGCTTTCTTT. As protein: CSVSRGGGTEAFF.

This clonotype has a count of ten or more. The rearrangement uses TRBV18 and TRBJ2-1; no clear D gene. The CDR3 totals 14 residues. The V gene's germline CDR1 is KGHSH and CDR2 LQKENI. Deletions cut 2 bases from V and 6 bases from J, with 11 bases between. CDR3 protein: CASSPFGQVNEQFF. CDR3 DNA sequence: TGTGCCAGCTCACCATTCGGGCAGGTCAATGAGCAGTTCTTC.